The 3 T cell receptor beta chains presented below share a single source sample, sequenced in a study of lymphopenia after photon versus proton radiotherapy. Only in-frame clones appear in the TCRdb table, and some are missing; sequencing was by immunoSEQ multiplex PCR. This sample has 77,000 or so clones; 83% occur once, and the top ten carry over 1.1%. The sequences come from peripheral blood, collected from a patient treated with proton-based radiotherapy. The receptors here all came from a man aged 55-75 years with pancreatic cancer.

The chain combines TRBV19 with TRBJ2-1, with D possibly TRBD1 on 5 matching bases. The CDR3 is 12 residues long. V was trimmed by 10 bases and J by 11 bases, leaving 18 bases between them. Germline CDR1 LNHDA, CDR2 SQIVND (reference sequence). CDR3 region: CATHETAGQQFF. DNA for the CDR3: TGTGCCACCCATGAGACGGCAGGGCAGCAGTTCTTC.

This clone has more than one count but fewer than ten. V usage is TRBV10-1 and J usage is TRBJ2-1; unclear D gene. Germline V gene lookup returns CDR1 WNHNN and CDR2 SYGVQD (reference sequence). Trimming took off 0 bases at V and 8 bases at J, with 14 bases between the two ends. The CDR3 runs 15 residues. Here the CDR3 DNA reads TGCGCCAGCAGTGAGTCGGGGTTTTTAACCGATGAGCAGTTCTTC. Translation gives CASSESGFLTDEQFF.

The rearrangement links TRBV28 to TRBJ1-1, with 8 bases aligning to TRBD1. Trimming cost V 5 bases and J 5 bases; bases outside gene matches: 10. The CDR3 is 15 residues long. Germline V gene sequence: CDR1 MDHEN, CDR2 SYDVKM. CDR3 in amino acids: CASSPGQGFGTEAFF. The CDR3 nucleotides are TGTGCCAGCAGTCCTGGACAGGGCTTCGGGACTGAAGCTTTCTTT.